These 14 T cell receptor beta chains came from one sample sequenced in a study of blood T cell repertoires in COVID-19 (dated by TCRdb to 2019 to 2021). Library construction relied on the immunoSEQ multiplex PCR assay. Not all clones reach the TCRdb copy of this immuneACCESS table, which keeps in-frame sequences only. Checked studies attribute under half of the gap to unresolved V genes and leave the rest unexplained. This sample is represented by under 300,000 clones; nearly 90% of them were singletons. The biggest ten clones account for about 2% of the sample. Sequences were obtained from PBMCs or T cells enriched from blood (not recorded which). The receptors stem from a woman aged 60-70 years who had recovered from COVID-19.

The V gene is TRBV6-5, the J gene TRBJ2-1, with D possibly matching TRBD2 (7 bases). The ends were cut back, 7 bases at V and 9 bases at J, with 19 bases in the middle. Germline values: CDR1 MNHEY, CDR2 SVGAGI. This CDR3 has 14 residues. CDR3 sequence (DNA): TGTGCCAGCAAAGTTAGGGAGGGGGGGGGTGAGCAGTTCTTC. Its translation is CASKVREGGGEQFF.

This clone has more than one count but fewer than ten. This rearrangement joins TRBV6-5 to TRBJ2-7, with a weak D call TRBD1 (6 bases). The CDR3 extends over 12 amino acids. V shed 6 bases and J shed 6 bases, with 12 bases lying between them. Germline V gene lookup returns CDR1 MNHEY and CDR2 SVGAGI. CDR3 DNA: TGTGCCAGCAGGATCCAGGGGCTCGAGCAGTACTTC. It encodes CASRIQGLEQYF.

The chain has TRBV18 and TRBJ2-5; no definite D call. Germline V gene lookup returns CDR1 KGHSH and CDR2 LQKENI. The CDR3 runs to 12 residues. Trimming cost V 2 bases and J 2 bases, with 3 bases left between them. Here the CDR3 DNA reads TGTGCCAGCTCACCAACTCAAGAGACCCAGTACTTC. Translation: CASSPTQETQYF. Filled out from reference TRBV18 and TRBJ2-5, the complete variable domain reads NAGVMQNPRHLVRRRGQEARLRCSPMKGHSHVYWYRQLPEEGLKFMVYLQKENIIDESGMPKERFSAEFPKEGPSILRIQQVVRGDSAAYFCASSPTQETQYFGPGTRLLVL.

The rearrangement joins TRBV7-9 to TRBJ1-6; TRBD1 might be the D (6 bases). The V gene lost 4 bases and the J gene lost 7 bases, with 11 bases spanning the gap. This CDR3 is built from 14 residues. In germline, CDR1 is SEHNR, CDR2 FQNEAQ (reference sequence). In DNA form, the CDR3 reads TGTGCCAGCAGCTCAGGACAGACAAATTCACCCCTCCACTTT. Encoded protein: CASSSGQTNSPLHF.

V usage is TRBV11-2 and J usage is TRBJ2-3, with 11 bases aligning to TRBD2. This CDR3 region has 15 residues. With 11 bases clipped from V and 1 base from J, the junction kept 8 bases outside the gene matches. Germline CDR1 is SGHAT and CDR2 is FQNNGV. CDR3 sequence reads: CASSTSGDGTDTQYF. The CDR3 DNA follows: TGTGCCTCATCGACTAGCGGGGATGGCACAGATACGCAGTATTTT.

This sequence joins TRBV3-1 (or the pseudogene TRBV3-2) and TRBJ2-2, with D perhaps matching TRBD1 (6 bases). This CDR3 has 16 residues. Germline CDR1 and CDR2: LGHDT and YNNKEL (reference sequence). V lost 1 base to trimming and J lost 4 bases, with 13 bases between them. CDR3 coding DNA: TGTGCCAGCAGCCAAGTCCCGGGACACCTCACCGGGGAGCTGTTTTTT. Translation: CASSQVPGHLTGELFF.

In DNA form, the CDR3 reads TGTGCCAGCAGCTTAGGGGCGAACACCGGGGAGCTGTTTTTT. It is translated as CASSLGANTGELFF. The chain links TRBV5-6 to TRBJ2-2; perhaps TRBD1 as D (5 bases). Germline CDR1 reads SGHDT; CDR2 reads YYEEEE. The V and J ends lost 2 bases and 0 bases respectively, with 5 bases between them. The CDR3 totals 14 residues.

This chain uses TRBV11-3 with TRBJ1-4, with TRBD1 identical over 8 bases. CDR3 length: 15 residues. Trimming removed 5 bases from V and 8 bases from J; junction bases left unmatched: 10. Germline-derived CDR1 and CDR2 are SGHNT and YENEEA. CDR3 sequence (DNA): TGTGCCAGCAGCCCTGGACAGGGAAGAGGAGAAAAACTGTTTTTT. Amino acid sequence: CASSPGQGRGEKLFF.

The chain joins TRBV9 to TRBJ2-1; D is uncertain. From germline, CDR1 is SGDLS and CDR2 YYNGEE. The CDR3 totals 15 residues. Trimming shortened V by 0 bases and J by 4 bases, and 11 bases separated the two germline ends. In DNA, the CDR3 is TGTGCCAGCAGCGTAGAACTACCTTCTTACAATGAGCAGTTCTTC. Translated: CASSVELPSYNEQFF.

The chain uses TRBV28 and TRBJ2-7; 9 bases line up with TRBD1. Per germline, CDR1 MDHEN and CDR2 SYDVKM. Trimming took 4 bases from V and 2 from J; bases not matched to a gene: 6. This CDR3 is 15 amino acids long. Here the CDR3 DNA reads TGTGCCAGCAGTTCGGGACAGGGAGACACCTACGAGCAGTACTTC. Translated, it gives CASSSGQGDTYEQYF.

The chain carries TRBV5-4 and TRBJ2-1; 14 bases fit TRBD2. J was trimmed by 4 bases and V by 1 base; bases with no gene match: 10. Germline assignment: CDR1 SGHNT and CDR2 YYREEE (reference sequence). The CDR3 is 19 amino acids. The CDR3 nucleotides are TGTGCCAGCAGCTTGAGTTTGTGGACTAGCGGGAGGAATTACAATGAGCAGTTCTTC. Amino acid sequence: CASSLSLWTSGRNYNEQFF. Full variable domain (outside the CDR3, taken from reference TRBV5-4 and TRBJ2-1): ETGVTQSPTHLIKTRGQQVTLRCSSQSGHNTVSWYQQALGQGPQFIFQYYREEENGRGNFPPRFSGLQFPNYSSELNVNALELDDSALYLCASSLSLWTSGRNYNEQFFGPGTRLTVL.

The chain links TRBV27 to TRBJ1-6, with D uncertain. The CDR3 totals 15 residues. In germline, CDR1 is MNHEY, CDR2 SMNVEV (reference sequence). V was cut by 2 bases and J by 0 bases, with 5 bases left in between. The CDR3 DNA reads as TGTGCCAGCAGTTTAACCAGCTCCTATAATTCACCCCTCCACTTT. Protein product: CASSLTSSYNSPLHF.

This chain connects TRBV15 to TRBJ1-3; D perhaps matches TRBD1 (5 bases). The CDR3 is made up of 16 amino acids. The V gene's germline CDR1 is LNHNV and CDR2 YYDKDF (reference sequence). The ends were cut back, 1 base at V and 1 base at J, with 11 bases in the middle. This CDR3 is CATSRAFPGSGNTIYF. CDR3 nucleotides: TGTGCCACCAGCAGAGCCTTTCCAGGGTCTGGAAACACCATATATTTT.

The chain is built from TRBV28 and TRBJ1-1, with D tentatively TRBD1 (5 bases). This CDR3 is 14 amino acids long. Germline loops: CDR1 MDHEN, CDR2 SYDVKM. Trimming took off 5 bases at V and 4 bases at J, with 14 bases between the two ends. CDR3 DNA sequence: TGTGCCAGCAGTCCATACTCTAGGGGCACTGAAGCTTTCTTT. Residues: CASSPYSRGTEAFF.